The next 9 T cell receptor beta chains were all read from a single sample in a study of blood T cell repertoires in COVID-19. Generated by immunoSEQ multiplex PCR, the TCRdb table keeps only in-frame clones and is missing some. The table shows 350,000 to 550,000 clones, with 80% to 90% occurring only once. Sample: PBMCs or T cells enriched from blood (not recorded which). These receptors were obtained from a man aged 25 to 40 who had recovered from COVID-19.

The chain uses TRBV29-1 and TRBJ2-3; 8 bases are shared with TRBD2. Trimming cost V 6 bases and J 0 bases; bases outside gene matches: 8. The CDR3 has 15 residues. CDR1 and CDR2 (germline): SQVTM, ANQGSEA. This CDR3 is CSVSPGGASTDTQYF. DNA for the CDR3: TGCAGCGTGAGCCCGGGGGGGGCGAGCACAGATACGCAGTATTTT.

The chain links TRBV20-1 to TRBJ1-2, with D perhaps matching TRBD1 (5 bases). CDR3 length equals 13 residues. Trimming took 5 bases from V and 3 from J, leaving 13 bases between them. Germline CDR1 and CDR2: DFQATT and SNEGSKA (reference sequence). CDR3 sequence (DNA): TGCAGTGCTCGTGGGGGGGGTGACTATGGCTACACCTTC. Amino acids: CSARGGGDYGYTF.

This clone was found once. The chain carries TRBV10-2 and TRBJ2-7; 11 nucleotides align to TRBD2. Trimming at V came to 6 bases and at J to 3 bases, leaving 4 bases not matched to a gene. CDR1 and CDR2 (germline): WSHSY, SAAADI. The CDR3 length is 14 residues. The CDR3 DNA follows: TGCGCCAGCAGCCAGACTAGCGGGAACTACGAGCAGTACTTC. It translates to CASSQTSGNYEQYF.

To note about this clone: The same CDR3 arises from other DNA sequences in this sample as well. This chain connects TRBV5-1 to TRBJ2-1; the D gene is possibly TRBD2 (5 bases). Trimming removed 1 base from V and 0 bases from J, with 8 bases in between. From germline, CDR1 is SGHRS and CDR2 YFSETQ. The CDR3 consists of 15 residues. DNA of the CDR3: TGCGCCAGCAGCTTGCTAGGGAGCTCCTACAATGAGCAGTTCTTC. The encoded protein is CASSLLGSSYNEQFF.

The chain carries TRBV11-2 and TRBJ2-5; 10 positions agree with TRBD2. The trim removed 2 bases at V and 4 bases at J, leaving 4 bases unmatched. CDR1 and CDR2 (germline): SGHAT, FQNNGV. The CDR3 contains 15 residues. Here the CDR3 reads CASSLIVAGGETQYF. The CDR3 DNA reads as TGTGCCAGCAGCTTAATTGTAGCGGGAGGAGAGACCCAGTACTTC.

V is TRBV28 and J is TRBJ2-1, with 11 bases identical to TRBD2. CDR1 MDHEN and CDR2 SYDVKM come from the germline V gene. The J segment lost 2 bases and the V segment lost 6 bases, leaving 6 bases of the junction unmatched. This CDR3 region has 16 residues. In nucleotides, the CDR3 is TGTGCCAGCAGGGCAGGGACTAGCGGAGCCTACAATGAGCAGTTCTTC. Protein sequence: CASRAGTSGAYNEQFF.

The CDR3, as DNA: TGCGCCAGCAGCCAAGTCTACAGGGCGGGAAACACCATATATTTT. This translates into CASSQVYRAGNTIYF. V and J are TRBV4-1 and TRBJ1-3; TRBD1 might be the D (6 bases). The CDR3 loop spans 15 amino acids. With 1 base removed from V and 4 bases from J, the gap between germline ends came to 11 bases. Germline V CDR1 and CDR2: MGHRA, YSYEKL.

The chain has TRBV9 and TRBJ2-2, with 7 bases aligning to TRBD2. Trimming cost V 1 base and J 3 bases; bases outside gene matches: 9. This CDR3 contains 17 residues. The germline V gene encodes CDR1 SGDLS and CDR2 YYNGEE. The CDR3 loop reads CASSVRGSGWYTGELFF. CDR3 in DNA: TGTGCCAGCAGCGTACGAGGTAGCGGGTGGTACACCGGGGAGCTGTTTTTT.

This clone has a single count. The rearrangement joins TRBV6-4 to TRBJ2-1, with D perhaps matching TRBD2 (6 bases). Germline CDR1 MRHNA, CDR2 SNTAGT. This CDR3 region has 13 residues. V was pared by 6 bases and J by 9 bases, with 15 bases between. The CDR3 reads CASRGDSAIEQFF. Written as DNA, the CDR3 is TGTGCCAGCAGAGGGGACTCTGCCATTGAGCAGTTCTTC.